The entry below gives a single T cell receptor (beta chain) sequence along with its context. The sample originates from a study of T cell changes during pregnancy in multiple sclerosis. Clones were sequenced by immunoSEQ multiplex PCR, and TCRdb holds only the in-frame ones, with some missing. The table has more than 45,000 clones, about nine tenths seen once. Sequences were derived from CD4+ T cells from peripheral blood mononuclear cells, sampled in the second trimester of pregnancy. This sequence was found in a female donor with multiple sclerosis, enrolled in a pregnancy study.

The CDR3 region is CASSYSGSTWGPEAFF. DNA of the CDR3: TGTGCCAGCAGTTACTCTGGATCAACCTGGGGGCCTGAAGCTTTCTTT. The V and J genes are TRBV6-5 and TRBJ1-1; tentatively, D is TRBD1 (6 bases). Germline-derived CDR1 and CDR2 are MNHEY and SVGAGI. V was trimmed by 0 bases and J by 6 bases, leaving 17 bases between them. The CDR3 covers 16 residues.